Described below is a single TCR beta chain sequence and its context. The data were taken from a study of T cells in Graves' hyperthyroidism and ophthalmopathy. Aged 18 to 65, the patients had hyperthyroidism that was newly diagnosed and had lasted under 2 months. Clinical symptoms, serum thyroxine, TRAb, thyroid ultrasound and orbital computed tomography informed diagnoses. Amplification yielded TCR beta CDR3 regions, with RNA transcripts as the source. A set of HTBI primers served as the primers for a first-round RT-PCR of the TCR CDR3. TCRdb re-derived calls from the multiplex PCR reads in MiXCR, one entry per CDR3 protein. The profile shows 700,000 or so distinct CDR3 sequences, roughly 17% of them singletons. The CDR3 length is 17 residues. With 0 bases removed from V and 0 bases from J, the gap between germline ends came to 15 bases. Germline loops: CDR1 DFQATT, CDR2 SNEGSKA (reference sequence).

V and J are TRBV20-1 and TRBJ2-1; weak D call: TRBD2 (5 bases). The receptor's source is a man between 18 and 35 years old with Graves' hyperthyroidism. The specimen was blood. The CDR3 reads CSARELVPLGSYNEQFF. The CDR3 DNA reads as TGCAGTGCTAGAGAACTAGTCCCACTCGGCTCCTACAATGAGCAGTTCTTC.